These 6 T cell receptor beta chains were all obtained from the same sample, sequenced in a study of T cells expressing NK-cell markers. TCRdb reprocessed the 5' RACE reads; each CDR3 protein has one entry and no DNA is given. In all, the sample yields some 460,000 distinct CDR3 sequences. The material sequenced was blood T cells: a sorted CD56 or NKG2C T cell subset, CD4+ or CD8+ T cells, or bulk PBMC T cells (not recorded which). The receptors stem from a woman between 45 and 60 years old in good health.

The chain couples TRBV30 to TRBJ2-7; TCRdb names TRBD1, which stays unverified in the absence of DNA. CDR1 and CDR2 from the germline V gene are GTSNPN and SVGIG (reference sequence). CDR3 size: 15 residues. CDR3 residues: CAWSVGTGIPYEQYF.

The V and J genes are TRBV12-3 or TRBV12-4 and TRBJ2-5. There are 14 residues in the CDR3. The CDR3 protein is CASSIAGEQETQYF.

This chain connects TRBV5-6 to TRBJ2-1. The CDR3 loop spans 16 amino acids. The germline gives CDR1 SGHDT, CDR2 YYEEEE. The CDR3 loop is CASSFTPSLNYNEQFF. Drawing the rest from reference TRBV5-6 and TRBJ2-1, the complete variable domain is DAGVTQSPTHLIKTRGQQVTLRCSPKSGHDTVSWYQQALGQGPQFIFQYYEEEERQRGNFPDRFSGHQFPNYSSELNVNALLLGDSALYLCASSFTPSLNYNEQFFGPGTRLTVL.

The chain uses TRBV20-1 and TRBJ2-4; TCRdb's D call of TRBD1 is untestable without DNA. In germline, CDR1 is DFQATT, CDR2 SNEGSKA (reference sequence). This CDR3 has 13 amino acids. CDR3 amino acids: CSARVPGQNIQYF.

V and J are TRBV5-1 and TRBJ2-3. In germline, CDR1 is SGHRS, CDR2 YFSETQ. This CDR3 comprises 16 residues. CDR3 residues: CASSTLSPRDTDTQYF.

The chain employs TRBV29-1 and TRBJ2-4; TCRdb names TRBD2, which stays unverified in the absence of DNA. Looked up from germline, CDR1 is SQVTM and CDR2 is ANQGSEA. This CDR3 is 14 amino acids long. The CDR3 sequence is CSVAWESPKNIQYF.